This TCR beta chain originates from a study of shared clonotypes between healthy human individuals. The length of the CDR3 is 14 residues. Trimming removed 8 bases at V and 6 bases at J, with 20 bases between. Per germline, CDR1 SNHLY and CDR2 FYNNEI. Investigators spread the genomic DNA of each subset evenly over several immunoSEQ plates. In the authors' workflow: ImmunoSEQ output lacked quality scores and full-length reads, limiting matched filtering. TCRdb's table, derived via immunoSEQ multiplex PCR, lists solely in-frame clones and lacks some. For V, J and clone size, that table is used; D and trimming come from the DNA. The table records approximately 480,000 clones, about 79% of them present only once. The study drew all its donors from Caucasian adults living in Nashville, Tennessee.

This clonotype originated in a woman in her forties in good health. Some clones in this sample may be carry-over from other donors' samples. The rearrangement uses TRBV2 and TRBJ2-7; D unclear. Sequenced sample: PBMCs. CDR3 amino acids: CASRGVRRTGEQYF. The CDR3 bases are TGTGCCAGCCGTGGGGTGCGGAGAACGGGCGAGCAGTACTTC.